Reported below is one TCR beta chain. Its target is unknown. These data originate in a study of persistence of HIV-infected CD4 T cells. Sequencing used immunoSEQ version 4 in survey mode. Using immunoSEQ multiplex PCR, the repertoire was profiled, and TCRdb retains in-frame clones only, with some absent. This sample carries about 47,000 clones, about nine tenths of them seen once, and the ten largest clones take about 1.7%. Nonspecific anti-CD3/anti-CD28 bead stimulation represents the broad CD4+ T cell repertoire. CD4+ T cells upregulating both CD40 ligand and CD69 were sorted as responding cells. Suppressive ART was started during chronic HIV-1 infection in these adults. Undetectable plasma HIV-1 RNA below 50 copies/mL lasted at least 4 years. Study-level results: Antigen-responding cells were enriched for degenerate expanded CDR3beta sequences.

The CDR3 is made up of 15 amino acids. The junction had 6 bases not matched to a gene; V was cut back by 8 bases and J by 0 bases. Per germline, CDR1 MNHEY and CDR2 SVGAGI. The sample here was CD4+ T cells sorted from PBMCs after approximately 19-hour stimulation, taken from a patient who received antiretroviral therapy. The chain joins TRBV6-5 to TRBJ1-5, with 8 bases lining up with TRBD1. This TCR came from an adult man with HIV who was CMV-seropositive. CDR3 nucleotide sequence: TGTGCCAGCCACGGACAGGGATATAGCAATCAGCCCCAGCATTTT. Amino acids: CASHGQGYSNQPQHF.